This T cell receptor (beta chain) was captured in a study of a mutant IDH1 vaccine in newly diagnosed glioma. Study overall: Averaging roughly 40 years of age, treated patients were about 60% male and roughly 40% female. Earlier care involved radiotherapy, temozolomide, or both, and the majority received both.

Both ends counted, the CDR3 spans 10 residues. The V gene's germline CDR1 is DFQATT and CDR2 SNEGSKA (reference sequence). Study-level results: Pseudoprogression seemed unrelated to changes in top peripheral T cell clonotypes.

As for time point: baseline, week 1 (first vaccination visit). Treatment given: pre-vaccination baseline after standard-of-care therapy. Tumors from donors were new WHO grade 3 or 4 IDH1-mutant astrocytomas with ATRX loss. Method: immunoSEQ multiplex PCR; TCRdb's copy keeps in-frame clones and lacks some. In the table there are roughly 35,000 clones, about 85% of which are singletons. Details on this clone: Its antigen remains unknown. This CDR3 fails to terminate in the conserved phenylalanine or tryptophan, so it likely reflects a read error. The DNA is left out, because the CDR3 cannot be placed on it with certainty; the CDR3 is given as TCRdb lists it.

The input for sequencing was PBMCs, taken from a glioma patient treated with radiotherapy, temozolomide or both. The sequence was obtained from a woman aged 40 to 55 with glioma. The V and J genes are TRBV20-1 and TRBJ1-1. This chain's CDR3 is CSARGAQVSV.